What follows are 20 T cell receptor beta chains derived from one specimen sequenced in a study of T-cell reconstitution after alpha-beta-depleted transplantation in children. TCRbeta library preparation incorporated unique molecular identifiers. From the PCR reads, TCRdb called clonotypes with MiXCR, one entry per CDR3 protein. The sample has nearly 250,000 distinct CDR3 sequences, roughly 8.2% seen once. Sequencing was performed on PBMCs, mostly from graft donor cells, taken 180 days after TCRalphabeta/CD19-depleted stem cell transplant. The source is a male patient younger than 18 who had a stem cell transplant for acute lymphoblastic leukemia, so the T cells may come from the graft donor.

This clonotype has at least ten counts. The chain carries TRBV28 and TRBJ1-4, with a tentative D call TRBD1 (5 bases). Trimming removed 3 bases at V and 4 bases at J, with 18 bases between. The CDR3 is made up of 17 amino acids. Germline values: CDR1 MDHEN, CDR2 SYDVKM. Here the CDR3 DNA reads TGTGCCAGCAGTTTGGGGACCGGAGGGGCTCGTAATGAAAAACTGTTTTTT. This encodes CASSLGTGGARNEKLFF. Full variable domain (rest looked up from reference TRBV28 and TRBJ1-4): DVKVTQSSRYLVKRTGEKVFLECVQDMDHENMFWYRQDPGLGLRLIYFSYDVKMKEKGDIPEGYSVSREKKERFSLILESASTNQTSMYLCASSLGTGGARNEKLFFGSGTQLSVL.

The chain joins TRBV20-1 to TRBJ2-2, with 10 bases lining up with TRBD2. V shed 5 bases and J 4 bases; nucleotides not matched to a gene: 13. CDR1 is DFQATT and CDR2 is SNEGSKA in the germline V gene (reference sequence). This CDR3 comprises 17 residues. CDR3: CSASGPRTSGITGELFF. CDR3 DNA sequence: TGCAGTGCTTCGGGACCGAGGACTAGCGGTATCACCGGGGAGCTGTTTTTT.

This clonotype occurred many times. J is TRBJ2-1 and V is TRBV4-1; 7 bases fit TRBD2. This CDR3 contains 17 residues. Per germline, CDR1 MGHRA and CDR2 YSYEKL. After removal of 2 bases from V and 0 bases from J, the junction contained 7 bases not matched to a gene. The DNA of the CDR3 is TGCGCCAGCAGCCAATGGGGACTACCGAGCTCCTACAATGAGCAGTTCTTC. This sequence encodes CASSQWGLPSSYNEQFF.

The chain carries TRBV14 and TRBJ2-4; no definite D call. Germline CDR1 is SGHDN and CDR2 is FVKESK. This CDR3 is built from 12 residues. Trimming took off 3 bases at V and 8 bases at J, with 8 bases between the two ends. The CDR3 DNA is TGTGCCAGCAGCCAGAAGTGGGACATTCAGTACTTC. This encodes CASSQKWDIQYF.

In this sample, this clonotype turned up many times. The rearrangement links TRBV29-1 to TRBJ2-5; D unclear. Germline values: CDR1 SQVTM, CDR2 ANQGSEA. The CDR3 totals 13 residues. Trimming cost V 1 base and J 2 bases, with 8 bases left between them. This CDR3 is CSVEGRRQETQYF. The CDR3 nucleotides are TGCAGCGTTGAAGGTCGGCGACAAGAGACCCAGTACTTC.

This clonotype was seen repeatedly, ten times or more. Relative to the germline gene, one junction end is altered; a read error may explain this. The chain combines TRBV6-5 with TRBJ2-2; a possible D gene is TRBD1 (6 bases). Germline V gene sequence: CDR1 MNHEY, CDR2 SVGAGI. The CDR3 has 14 residues. CDR3 in DNA: TGTGCCAGCACTTACAGGGCTTACACCGGGGAGCTGTTTTTT. Translating it yields CASTYRAYTGELFF.

At least ten counts were recorded for this clonotype. V and J are TRBV25-1 and TRBJ1-1; 7 nucleotides match TRBD1. In germline, CDR1 is MGHDK, CDR2 SYGVNS. The CDR3 extends over 13 amino acids. V lost 6 bases and J lost 4; bases outside the gene matches: 5. This CDR3 is CASSRGVGTEAFF. The CDR3 nucleotides are TGTGCCAGCAGCAGGGGGGTGGGCACTGAAGCTTTCTTT.

As regards this clonotype: A clone one base away is much larger, so this may be a read error. The V and J genes are TRBV7-6 and TRBJ2-1; 7 bases align to TRBD1. CDR3 length: 12 residues. Germline assignment: CDR1 SGHVS and CDR2 FNYEAQ. Trimming took 5 bases from V and 15 from J; bases not matched to a gene: 10. CDR3 region: CASSTLEGAAFF. The CDR3 DNA follows: TGTGCCAGCAGCACATTAGAGGGGGCAGCGTTCTTC.

This clonotype was observed many times. The chain carries TRBV5-1 and TRBJ2-5, with D perhaps given as TRBD1 or TRBD2 (5 bases each). CDR1 and CDR2 from the germline V gene are SGHRS and YFSETQ. The V gene lost 5 bases and the J gene lost 2 bases, with 19 bases spanning the gap. CDR3 length equals 16 residues. DNA for the CDR3: TGCGCCAGCAGTTCGAGTTGGGGACGGACTCAAGAGACCCAGTACTTC. Protein product: CASSSSWGRTQETQYF.

This clonotype appeared many times. The chain couples TRBV4-3 to TRBJ2-3; TRBD2 is a possible D gene (6 bases). The V gene's germline CDR1 is LGHNA and CDR2 YSLEER. The length of the CDR3 is 14 residues. Trimming shortened V by 0 bases and J by 9 bases, and 13 bases separated the two germline ends. CDR3 nucleotide sequence: TGCGCCAGCAGCCAAGATCGTTGGCGGGGAACGCAGTATTTT. Translating it yields CASSQDRWRGTQYF.

This clonotype was recorded at least ten times. The chain joins TRBV20-1 to TRBJ2-7, with D unclear. The CDR3 is 12 residues long. Trimming left V 6 bases short and J 6 bases short, with 15 bases between. Germline CDR1 is DFQATT and CDR2 is SNEGSKA (reference sequence). The CDR3 is CSAAVRVREQYF. As DNA, the CDR3 is TGCAGTGCCGCCGTCCGGGTCCGCGAGCAGTACTTC.

The table lists this clonotype with many counts. The CDR3 is CASSDPTTSYNSPLHF. The CDR3 DNA reads as TGCGCCAGCAGCGACCCGACAACCTCCTATAATTCACCCCTCCACTTT. The gene calls are TRBV4-1 and TRBJ1-6; D remains ambiguous. V lost 5 bases and J lost 0, with 11 bases in between. This CDR3 region has 16 residues. The germline V gene encodes CDR1 MGHRA and CDR2 YSYEKL.

For this clonotype: With a much larger clone just one base away, this may be a read error. The chain joins TRBV7-7 to TRBJ2-5, with D perhaps assigned TRBD1 or TRBD2 (5 bases each). The J call is uncertain, as TRBJ2-1 better fits the DNA end. Germline V gene sequence: CDR1 SSHAT, CDR2 FNYEAQ (reference sequence). The CDR3 extends over 14 amino acids. CDR3 sequence: CASSSLPGDETQFF. The CDR3 nucleotides read TGTGCTAGCAGCTCCCTTCCTGGGGACGAGACCCAGTTCTTC.

Many counts were recorded for this clonotype. CDR3 region: CASSLRPSQETQYF. CDR3 DNA: TGTGCCAGCAGCTTAAGACCCAGCCAAGAGACCCAGTACTTC. The chain combines TRBV7-3 with TRBJ2-5; no clear D gene. V gave up 1 base and J gave up 1 base, with 7 bases separating them. CDR3 length: 14 residues. The germline V gene encodes CDR1 SGHTA and CDR2 FQGTGA.

The chain uses TRBV11-2 and TRBJ2-7; 8 nucleotides line up with TRBD1. Germline assignment: CDR1 SGHAT and CDR2 FQNNGV. The CDR3 is 14 amino acids. The V segment lost 0 bases and the J segment 5 bases; nucleotides outside the gene matches: 3. The CDR3 loop is CASSLDRGRNEQYF. The CDR3 DNA follows: TGTGCCAGCAGCTTAGACAGGGGGCGAAACGAGCAGTACTTC.

This clonotype was observed many times. The gene calls are TRBV10-3 and TRBJ2-5; no definite D call. Germline-derived CDR1 and CDR2 are ENHRY and SYGVKD. Trimming took 0 bases from V and 1 from J, leaving 0 bases between them. The CDR3 runs 12 residues. The CDR3 region is CAISESQETQYF. CDR3 in DNA: TGTGCCATCAGTGAGTCCCAAGAGACCCAGTACTTC.

The table lists this clonotype with many counts. This chain joins TRBV12-3 or TRBV12-4 and TRBJ1-5, with D perhaps TRBD1 (5 bases). Trimming pared 5 bases from V and 4 bases from J, leaving 15 bases between. The CDR3 extends over 15 amino acids. CDR3 residues: CASSRERGQNQPQHF. The DNA of the CDR3 is TGTGCCAGCAGTCGGGAAAGAGGACAAAATCAGCCCCAGCATTTT.

The chain joins TRBV28 to TRBJ1-2, with 8 bases lining up with TRBD1. Germline V gene data show CDR1 as MDHEN and CDR2 as SYDVKM. The J segment lost 4 bases and the V segment lost 3 bases, leaving 7 bases of the junction unmatched. This CDR3 comprises 15 residues. CDR3 amino acids: CASSLNPGGTYGYTF. Here the CDR3 DNA reads TGTGCCAGCAGTTTGAACCCAGGGGGCACCTATGGCTACACCTTC.

The table lists this clonotype with many counts. The J gene is TRBJ2-3, the V gene TRBV6-6; D possibly corresponds to TRBD2 (5 bases). Germline CDR1 is MNHNY and CDR2 is SVGAGI (reference sequence). There are 14 residues in the CDR3. The V gene lost 6 bases and the J gene lost 0 bases, with 10 bases spanning the gap. The CDR3 nucleotides read TGTGCCAGCAGGAGGGCGTATAGCACAGATACGCAGTATTTT. Residues: CASRRAYSTDTQYF.

Details on this clonotype: With a much larger clone just one base away, this may be a read error. The gene calls are TRBV28 and TRBJ2-3; D gene ambiguous. V was pared by 4 bases and J by 2 bases, with 16 bases between. The germline V gene encodes CDR1 MDHEN and CDR2 SYDVKM. CDR3 length: 16 residues. The CDR3 nucleotides read TGTGCCAGCAGTTCCCGTTTGGAGCTCTACACAGATACGCAGTATTTT. Amino acid sequence: CASSSRLELYTDTQYF.